This T cell receptor (beta chain) was sequenced for a study of cytomegalovirus exposure and HLA in healthy donors. CDR1 and CDR2 from the germline V gene are MDHEN and SYDVKM. The CDR3 sequence is 14 residues long. V lost 1 base and J lost 4, with 8 bases in between. PCR used 60 Vbeta primers and 13 Jbeta primers. Here immunoSEQ multiplex PCR was the method, and the copy in TCRdb shows in-frame clones only, minus some. The sample shows fewer than 150,000 clones, 80% to 85% of them seen only once. J is TRBJ1-5 and V is TRBV28, with D maybe TRBD1 (5 bases). The receptor was isolated from a female donor in good health and CMV-seronegative. The specimen sequenced was PBMCs. CDR3 nucleotides: TGTGCCAGCAGTTTATTGGGGCAGAATCAGCCCCAGCATTTT. Residues: CASSLLGQNQPQHF. The variable domain in full, completed from reference TRBV28 and TRBJ1-5, reads DVKVTQSSRYLVKRTGEKVFLECVQDMDHENMFWYRQDPGLGLRLIYFSYDVKMKEKGDIPEGYSVSREKKERFSLILESASTNQTSMYLCASSLLGQNQPQHFGDGTRLSIL.